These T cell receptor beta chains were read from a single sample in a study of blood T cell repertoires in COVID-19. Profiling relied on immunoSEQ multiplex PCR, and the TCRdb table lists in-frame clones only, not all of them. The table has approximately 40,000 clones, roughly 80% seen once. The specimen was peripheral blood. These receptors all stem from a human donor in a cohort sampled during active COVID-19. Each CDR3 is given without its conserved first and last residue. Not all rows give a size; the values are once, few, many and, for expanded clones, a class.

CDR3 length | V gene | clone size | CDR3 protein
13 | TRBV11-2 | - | ASSLGLAGPDTQY
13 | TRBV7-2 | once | ASSLSGVRVNGYT
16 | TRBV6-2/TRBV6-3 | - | ASSYDPWAGGPQETQY
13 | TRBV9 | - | ASSNSGDSYSPLH
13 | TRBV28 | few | ASSLYGTENTEAF
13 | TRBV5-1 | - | ASSLQATSYNEQF
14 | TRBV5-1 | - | ASRRPAAGGRETQY
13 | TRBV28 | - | ASRGQGALGNTIY
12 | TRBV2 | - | ASQNTRQGTEAF
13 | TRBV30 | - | AWTIGTGGGNTIY
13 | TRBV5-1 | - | ASSLAGTSGDTQY
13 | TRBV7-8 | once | ASSLVVGQGTGYT
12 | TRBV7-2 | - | ASSLVLTGSEQF
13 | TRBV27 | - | ASRKGGLGGNTIY
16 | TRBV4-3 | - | ASSQDFSAGGPPDTQY
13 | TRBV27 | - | ASRPDGVGYNEQF
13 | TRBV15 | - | ATSRGLAPYNEQF
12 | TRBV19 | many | ASSITGANQPQH
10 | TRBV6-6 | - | ASSYGREELF
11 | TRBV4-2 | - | ASSQDTTADQY
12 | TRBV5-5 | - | ASGPGTGGLEQF
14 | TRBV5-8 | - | ASSLGRDRGFYGYT
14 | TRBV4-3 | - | ASSQAVAGNPGELF
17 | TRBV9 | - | ASSVSLGQRRSGANVLT
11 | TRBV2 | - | ASSGGGGTEAF